This TCR beta chain was profiled in a study of CD8+ T cells in alopecia areata. Germline V gene lookup returns CDR1 SGDLS and CDR2 YYNGEE. The CDR3 loop spans 14 amino acids. Trimming removed 4 bases at V and 13 bases at J, with 21 bases between. The sample's treatment: oral pan-JAK inhibitor, 5-10 mg twice daily. Following extraction, RNA underwent reverse transcription to cDNA, which served as the sequencing template. Produced via immunoSEQ multiplex PCR; TCRdb's table is partial and in-frame only. The sample lists roughly 200,000 clones, 60% to 70% occurring once. Study results and caveats: For patients receiving tofacitinib, scalp clonality and expanded CD8+ clones among the top 100 significantly decreased.

This clone has more than one count but fewer than ten. Its antigen is as yet unknown. This rearrangement joins TRBV9 to TRBJ2-1, with a possible D match to TRBD1 (6 bases). Sequences were derived from CD4+ T cells sorted from blood, sampled at week 4, from a patient treated with tofacitinib. This clonotype was obtained from a human donor with alopecia areata. The CDR3 DNA follows: TGTGCCAGCAGCCCACACCAACAGGGCGCACCACAGTTCTTC. The encoded protein is CASSPHQQGAPQFF.